One T cell receptor (beta chain) is described in this entry. The antigen is not known. Libraries were prepared by immunoSEQ multiplex PCR; TCRdb keeps only in-frame clonotypes and omits some of them. In the table there are 2.3 million or so clones, 85% to 95% of which are singletons. The trim removed 0 bases at V and 5 bases at J, leaving 8 bases unmatched. From germline, CDR1 is LGHNA and CDR2 YNFKEQ. This CDR3 comprises 16 residues. This sample was included in a study of shared clonotypes between healthy human individuals. Study observations and caveats: Researchers found naive subsets generally carried larger estimated richness than memory subsets.

The genes are TRBV4-2 and TRBJ1-1; 8 bases agree with TRBD1. Material: naive CD4+ T cells from PBMCs. As for subset: CD45RA+ positively selected. The TCR originated in a man between 18 and 29 years old in good health. Some clones in this sample may be carry-over from other donors' samples. CDR3 DNA: TGTGCCAGCAGCCAAGATCCGCACAGGGGGGGGACTGAAGCTTTCTTT. The encoded protein is CASSQDPHRGGTEAFF.